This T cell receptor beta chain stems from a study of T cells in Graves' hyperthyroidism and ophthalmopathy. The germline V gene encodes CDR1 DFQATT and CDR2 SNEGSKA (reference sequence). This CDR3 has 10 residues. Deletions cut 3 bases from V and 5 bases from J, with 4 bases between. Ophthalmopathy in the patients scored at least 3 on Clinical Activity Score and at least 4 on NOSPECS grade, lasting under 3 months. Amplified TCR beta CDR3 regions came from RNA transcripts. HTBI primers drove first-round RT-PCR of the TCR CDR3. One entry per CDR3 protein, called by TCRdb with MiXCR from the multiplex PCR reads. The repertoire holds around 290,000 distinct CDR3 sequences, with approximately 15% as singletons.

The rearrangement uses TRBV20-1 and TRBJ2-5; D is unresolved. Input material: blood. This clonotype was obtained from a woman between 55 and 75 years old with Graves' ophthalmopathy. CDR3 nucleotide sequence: TGCAGTGCTAGTTTGGAGACCCAGTACTTC. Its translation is CSASLETQYF.